These T cell receptor beta chains were read from a single sample in a study of T cell responses to AZD1222 COVID-19 vaccine. Data came from immunoSEQ multiplex PCR; TCRdb stores just in-frame clones and leaves some out. The table records more than 85,000 clones, around 93% of them present only once. Here the sequenced sample was peripheral blood, taken on day 0 of AZD1222 vaccination. These TCRs come from an adult in good health. Both conserved end residues are part of each CDR3. D genes are given only for firm matches. Not every row has a clone size; where given, it reads once, few, many or a size class.

>NA|NA|16|TRBV6-5|TRBJ1-3
CASSYNRAAWGNTIYF
TGTGCCAGCAGTTACAACAGGGCAGCTTGGGGAAACACCATATATTTT
>NA|NA|12|TRBV11-2|TRBJ1-2
CASSGPGRGYTF
TGTGCCAGCAGCGGGCCAGGGAGAGGCTACACCTTC
>NA|TRBD2|14|TRBV27|TRBJ2-1
CASTRGGAYNEQFF
TGTGCCAGCACCCGGGGGGGGGCCTACAATGAGCAGTTCTTC
>NA|NA|13|TRBV3-1/TRBV3-2|TRBJ1-1
CASSQYKNTEAFF
TGTGCCAGCAGCCAATACAAGAACACTGAAGCTTTCTTT
>NA|NA|13|TRBV9|TRBJ2-1
CATYYRDNNEQFF
TGTGCCACTTATTACAGGGACAACAATGAGCAGTTCTTC
>NA|TRBD1|17|TRBV27|TRBJ1-5
CASSSRTGGNIVQPQHF
TGTGCCAGCAGTTCGCGGACAGGGGGAAACATAGTTCAGCCCCAGCATTTT
>NA|NA|13|TRBV28|TRBJ2-7
CASTPGGAYEQYF
TGTGCCAGCACCCCGGGGGGCGCCTACGAGCAGTACTTC
>NA|TRBD2|14|TRBV5-5|TRBJ2-1
CASSLRGDYNEQFF
TGTGCCAGCAGCTTACGGGGGGACTACAATGAGCAGTTCTTC
>NA|NA|15|TRBV3-1/TRBV3-2|TRBJ2-7
CASSPDISPSYEQYF
TGTGCCAGCAGCCCGGACATTTCCCCGTCCTACGAGCAGTACTTC
>NA|TRBD1|17|TRBV2|TRBJ2-1
CASSHPTRDRGYNEQFF
TGTGCCAGCAGTCACCCCACTCGGGACAGGGGCTACAATGAGCAGTTCTTC
>NA|TRBD2|15|TRBV24-1|TRBJ2-1
CATSDYNSGGDEQFF
TGTGCCACCAGTGATTATAATAGCGGGGGGGATGAGCAGTTCTTC
>NA|TRBD1|13|TRBV28|TRBJ1-5
CASRGAGGQPQHF
TGTGCCAGCAGGGGGGCAGGGGGTCAGCCCCAGCATTTT
>NA|NA|15|TRBV28|TRBJ1-5
CASSFTGPSNQPQHF
TGTGCCAGCAGTTTCACCGGGCCGAGCAATCAGCCCCAGCATTTT
>NA|TRBD2|18|TRBV6-6|TRBJ2-3
CASSRASGGYSNTDTQYF
TGTGCCAGCAGTCGTGCTAGCGGGGGGTACTCGAACACAGATACGCAGTATTTT
>NA|TRBD1|16|TRBV5-6|TRBJ1-1
CASRFGTGSLNTEAFF
TGTGCCAGCAGGTTCGGGACAGGAAGCCTGAACACTGAAGCTTTCTTT
>once|NA|16|TRBV7-6|TRBJ2-2
CASSRGRGGSTGELFF
TGTGCCAGCAGCCGAGGACGGGGAGGAAGCACCGGGGAGCTGTTTTTT
>NA|NA|13|TRBV2|TRBJ2-1
CASSTGTYNEQFF
TGTGCCAGCAGTACCGGAACCTACAATGAGCAGTTCTTC
>NA|NA|15|TRBV3-1/TRBV3-2|TRBJ1-5
CASSQGRFSNQPQHF
TGTGCCAGCAGCCAAGGGCGGTTTAGCAATCAGCCCCAGCATTTT
>NA|TRBD2|18|TRBV3-1/TRBV3-2|TRBJ2-2
CASSHILYSGGRTGELFF
TGTGCCAGCAGCCACATTCTTTATAGCGGGGGTCGCACCGGGGAGCTGTTTTTT
>NA|NA|17|TRBV18|TRBJ2-3
CASSAQTAGPSTDTQYF
TGTGCCAGCTCCGCCCAAACGGCAGGACCTAGCACAGATACGCAGTATTTT
>NA|NA|14|TRBV7-6|TRBJ2-1
CASCPRGGADEQFF
TGTGCCAGCTGTCCCCGGGGTGGCGCGGATGAGCAGTTCTTC
>NA|NA|17|TRBV21-1|TRBJ1-2
CASSKEAAPGAITGYTF
TGTGCCAGCAGCAAAGAGGCAGCTCCGGGGGCCATCACTGGCTACACCTTC
>NA|NA|15|TRBV7-9|TRBJ2-6
CASSFSHSGANVLTF
TGTGCCAGCAGCTTTAGCCACTCTGGGGCCAACGTCCTGACTTTC
>NA|NA|15|TRBV12-2|TRBJ1-5
CASRLEGWGNQPQHF
TGTGCAAGTCGCTTAGAGGGTTGGGGCAATCAGCCCCAGCATTTT
>NA|NA|13|TRBV12-3/TRBV12-4|TRBJ1-2
CASSLRENYGYTF
TGTGCCAGCAGTTTGAGGGAGAACTATGGCTACACCTTC
>NA|NA|17|TRBV7-9|TRBJ2-1
CASSLDGAGVSYNEQFF
TGTGCCAGCAGCTTAGACGGGGCCGGAGTGTCCTACAATGAGCAGTTCTTC
>NA|TRBD1|16|TRBV4-1|TRBJ1-5
CASSPVYRTGSQPQHF
TGCGCCAGCAGCCCTGTTTACCGGACAGGGAGTCAGCCCCAGCATTTT
>once|TRBD1|14|TRBV19|TRBJ2-7
CASSTGTGAYEQYF
TGTGCCAGTAGTACCGGGACAGGGGCCTACGAGCAGTACTTC
>NA|NA|12|TRBV29-1|TRBJ1-1
CSVIRSGAEAFF
TGCAGCGTTATTCGATCGGGGGCTGAAGCTTTCTTT
>once|NA|17|TRBV18|TRBJ2-5
CASSPTRDSLTQETQYF
TGTGCCAGCTCACCTACCCGCGACAGTCTTACCCAAGAGACCCAGTACTTC
>NA|TRBD1|13|TRBV29-1|TRBJ2-5
CSAETGGRKTQYF
TGCAGCGCCGAGACAGGGGGCAGAAAGACCCAGTACTTC
>NA|TRBD1|14|TRBV18|TRBJ2-7
CASSPGTVDYEQYF
TGTGCCAGCTCCCCTGGGACAGTCGACTACGAGCAGTACTTC
>NA|TRBD1|15|TRBV7-3|TRBJ1-1
CASIHTGGRTAEAFF
TGTGCCAGCATACATACAGGGGGCAGGACGGCTGAAGCTTTCTTT
>NA|TRBD1|17|TRBV5-1|TRBJ1-6
CASSSGTGTSYNSPLHF
TGCGCCAGCAGCTCCGGGACAGGGACCTCCTATAATTCACCCCTCCACTTT
>NA|NA|13|TRBV7-9|TRBJ1-1
CASSPSVPTEAFF
TGTGCCAGCAGCCCATCCGTCCCGACTGAAGCTTTCTTT
>NA|NA|16|TRBV30|TRBJ1-3
CAWSVGRRGTGNTIYF
TGTGCCTGGAGTGTCGGCCGGCGAGGAACGGGAAACACCATATATTTT
>NA|NA|15|TRBV5-1|TRBJ1-4
CASSLAGGVVEKLFF
TGCGCCAGCAGCTTGGCAGGAGGGGTGGTTGAAAAACTGTTTTTT
>NA|TRBD1|15|TRBV18|TRBJ2-7
CASSQTGGSFYEQYF
TGTGCCAGCTCTCAGACAGGGGGCTCTTTCTACGAGCAGTACTTC
>NA|NA|13|TRBV15|TRBJ1-1
CATSDIRDTEAFF
TGTGCCACCAGTGATATCCGGGACACTGAAGCTTTCTTT
>NA|NA|13|TRBV5-1|TRBJ2-7
CASSLAVVGEQYF
TGCGCCAGCAGCTTGGCGGTGGTGGGGGAGCAGTACTTC